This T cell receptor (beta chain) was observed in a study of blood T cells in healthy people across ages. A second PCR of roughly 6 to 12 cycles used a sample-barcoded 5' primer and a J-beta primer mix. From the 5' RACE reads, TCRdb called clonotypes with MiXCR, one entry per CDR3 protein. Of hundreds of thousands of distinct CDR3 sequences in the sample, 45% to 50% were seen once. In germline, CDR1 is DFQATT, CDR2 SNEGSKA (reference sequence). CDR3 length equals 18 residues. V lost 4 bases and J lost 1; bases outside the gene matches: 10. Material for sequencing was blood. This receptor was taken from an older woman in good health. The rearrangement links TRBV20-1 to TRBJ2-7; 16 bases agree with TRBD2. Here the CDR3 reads CSATRPGLAGGTSYEQYF. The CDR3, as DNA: TGCAGTGCTACCCGACCGGGACTAGCGGGAGGGACGTCCTACGAGCAGTACTTC.